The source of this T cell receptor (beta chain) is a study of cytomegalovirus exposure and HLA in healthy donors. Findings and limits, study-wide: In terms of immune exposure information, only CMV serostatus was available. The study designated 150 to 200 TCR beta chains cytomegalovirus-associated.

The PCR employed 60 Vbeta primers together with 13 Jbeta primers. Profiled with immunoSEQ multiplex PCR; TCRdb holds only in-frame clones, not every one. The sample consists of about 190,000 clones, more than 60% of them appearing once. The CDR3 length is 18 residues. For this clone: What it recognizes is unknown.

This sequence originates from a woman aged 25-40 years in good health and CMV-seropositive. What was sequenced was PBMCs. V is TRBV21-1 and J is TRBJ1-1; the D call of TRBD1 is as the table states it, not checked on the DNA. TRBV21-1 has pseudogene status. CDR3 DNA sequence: TGTGCCAGCAGCATGCAGTTCGACAGGGGGAGATTGAACACTGAAGCTTTCTTT. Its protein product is CASSMQFDRGRLNTEAFF.